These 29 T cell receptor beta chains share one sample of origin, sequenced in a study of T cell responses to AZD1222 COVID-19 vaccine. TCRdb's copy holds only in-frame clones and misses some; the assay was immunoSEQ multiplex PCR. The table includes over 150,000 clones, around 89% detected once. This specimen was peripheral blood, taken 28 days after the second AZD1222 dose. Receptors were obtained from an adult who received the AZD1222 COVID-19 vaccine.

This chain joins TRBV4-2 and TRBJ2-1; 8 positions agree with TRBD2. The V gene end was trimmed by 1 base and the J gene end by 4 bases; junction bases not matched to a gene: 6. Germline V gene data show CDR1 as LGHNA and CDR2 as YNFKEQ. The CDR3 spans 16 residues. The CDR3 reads CASSQARGGYYNEQFF. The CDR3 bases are TGTGCCAGCAGCCAAGCCCGGGGGGGCTATTACAATGAGCAGTTCTTC.

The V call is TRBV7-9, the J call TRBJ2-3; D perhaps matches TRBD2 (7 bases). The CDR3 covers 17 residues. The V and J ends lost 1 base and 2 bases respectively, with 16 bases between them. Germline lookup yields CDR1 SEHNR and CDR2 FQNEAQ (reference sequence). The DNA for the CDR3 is TGTGCCAGCAGCTTAGGCCGGGGGCGGGGGCTCACAGATACGCAGTATTTT. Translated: CASSLGRGRGLTDTQYF.

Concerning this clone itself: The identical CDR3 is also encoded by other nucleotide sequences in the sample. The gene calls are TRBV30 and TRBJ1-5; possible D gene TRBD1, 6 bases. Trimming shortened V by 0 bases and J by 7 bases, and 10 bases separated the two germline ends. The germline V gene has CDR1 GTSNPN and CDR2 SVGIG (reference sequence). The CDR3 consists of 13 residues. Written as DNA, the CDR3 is TGTGCCTGGAGTGTACAGGGAGGCCAGCCCCAGCATTTT. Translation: CAWSVQGGQPQHF. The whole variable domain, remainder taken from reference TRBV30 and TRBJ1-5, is SQTIHQWPATLVQPVGSPLSLECTVEGTSNPNLYWYRQAAGRGLQLLFYSVGIGQISSEVPQNLSASRPQDRQFILSSKKLLLSDSGFYLCAWSVQGGQPQHFGDGTRLSIL.

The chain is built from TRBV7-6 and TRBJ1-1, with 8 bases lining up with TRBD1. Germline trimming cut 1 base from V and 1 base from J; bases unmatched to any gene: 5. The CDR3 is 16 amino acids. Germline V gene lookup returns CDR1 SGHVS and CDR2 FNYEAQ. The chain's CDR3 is CASSLGQGMGNTEAFF. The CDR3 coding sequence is TGTGCCAGCAGCTTAGGACAGGGGATGGGGAACACTGAAGCTTTCTTT.

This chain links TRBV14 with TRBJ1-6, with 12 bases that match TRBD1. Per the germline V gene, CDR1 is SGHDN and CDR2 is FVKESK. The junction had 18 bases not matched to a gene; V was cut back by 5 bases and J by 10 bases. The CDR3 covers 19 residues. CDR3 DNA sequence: TGTGCCAGCAGCATTTCCGGGACAGGGGGCAGCGGCCGTGTGTCACCCCTCCACTTT. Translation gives CASSISGTGGSGRVSPLHF.

DNA of the CDR3: TGTGCCAGCAGCTTTGGGGACGGTGGTGAGCAGTTCTTC. This gives the protein CASSFGDGGEQFF. The chain links TRBV7-9 to TRBJ2-1, with D perhaps given as TRBD1 or TRBD2 (5 bases each). V was clipped by 3 bases and J by 9 bases, with 12 bases between them. The CDR3 totals 13 residues. CDR1 and CDR2 from the germline V gene are SEHNR and FQNEAQ (reference sequence).

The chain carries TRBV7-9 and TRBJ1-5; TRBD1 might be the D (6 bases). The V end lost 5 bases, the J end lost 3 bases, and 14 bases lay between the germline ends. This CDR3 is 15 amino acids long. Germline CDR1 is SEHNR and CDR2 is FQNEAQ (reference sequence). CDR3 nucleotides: TGTGCCAGCAGCCATGGCCAGGGGCACAATCAGCCCCAGCATTTT. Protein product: CASSHGQGHNQPQHF.

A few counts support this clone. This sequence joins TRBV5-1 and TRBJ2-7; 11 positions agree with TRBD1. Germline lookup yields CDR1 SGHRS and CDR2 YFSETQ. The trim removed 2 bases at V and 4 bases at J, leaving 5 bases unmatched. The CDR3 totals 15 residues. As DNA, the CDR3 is TGCGCCAGCAGCTTAACCGGGACAGGGGGTTACGAGCAGTACTTC. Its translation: CASSLTGTGGYEQYF.

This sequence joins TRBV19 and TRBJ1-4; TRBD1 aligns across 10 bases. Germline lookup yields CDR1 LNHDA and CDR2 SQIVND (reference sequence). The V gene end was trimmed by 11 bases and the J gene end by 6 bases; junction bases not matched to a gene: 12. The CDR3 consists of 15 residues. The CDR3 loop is CASRDRGFGDEKLFF. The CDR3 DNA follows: TGTGCCTCCCGGGACAGGGGCTTTGGTGATGAAAAACTGTTTTTT. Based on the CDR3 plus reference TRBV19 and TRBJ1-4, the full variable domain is DGGITQSPKYLFRKEGQNVTLSCEQNLNHDAMYWYRQDPGQGLRLIYYSQIVNDFQKGDIAEGYSVSREKKESFPLTVTSAQKNPTAFYLCASRDRGFGDEKLFFGSGTQLSVL.

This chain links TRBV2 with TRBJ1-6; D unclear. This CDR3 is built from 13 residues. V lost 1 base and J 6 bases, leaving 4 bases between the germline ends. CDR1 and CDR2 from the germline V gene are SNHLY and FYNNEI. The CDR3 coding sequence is TGTGCCAGCAGTGAAGAGGCTAATTCACCCCTCCACTTT. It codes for CASSEEANSPLHF.

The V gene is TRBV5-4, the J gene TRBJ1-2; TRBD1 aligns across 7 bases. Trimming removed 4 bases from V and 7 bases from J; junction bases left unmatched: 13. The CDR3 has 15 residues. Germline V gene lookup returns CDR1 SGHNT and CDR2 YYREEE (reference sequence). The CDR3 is CASSGREAGGTGYTF. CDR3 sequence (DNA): TGTGCCAGCAGCGGCCGGGAAGCAGGGGGGACTGGCTACACCTTC.

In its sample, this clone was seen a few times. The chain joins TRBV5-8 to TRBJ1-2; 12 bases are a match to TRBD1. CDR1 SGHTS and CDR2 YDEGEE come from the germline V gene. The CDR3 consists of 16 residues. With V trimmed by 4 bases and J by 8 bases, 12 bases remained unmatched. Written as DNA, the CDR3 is TGTGCCAGCAGCCCGCGTGCGGGACAGGGGGCTGGCGGCTACACCTTC. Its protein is CASSPRAGQGAGGYTF.

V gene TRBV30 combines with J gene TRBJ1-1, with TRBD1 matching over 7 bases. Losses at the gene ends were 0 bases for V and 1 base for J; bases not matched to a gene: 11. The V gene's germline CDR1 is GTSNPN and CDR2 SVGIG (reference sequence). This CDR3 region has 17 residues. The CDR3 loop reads CAWSVLGGSTTNTEAFF. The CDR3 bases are TGTGCCTGGAGTGTATTAGGGGGCAGTACAACGAACACTGAAGCTTTCTTT.

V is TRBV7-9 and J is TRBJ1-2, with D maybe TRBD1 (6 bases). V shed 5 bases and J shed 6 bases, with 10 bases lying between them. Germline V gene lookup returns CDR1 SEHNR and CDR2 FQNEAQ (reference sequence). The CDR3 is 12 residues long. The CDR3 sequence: CASSPQGNGYTF. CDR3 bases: TGTGCCAGCAGCCCACAGGGAAATGGCTACACCTTC.

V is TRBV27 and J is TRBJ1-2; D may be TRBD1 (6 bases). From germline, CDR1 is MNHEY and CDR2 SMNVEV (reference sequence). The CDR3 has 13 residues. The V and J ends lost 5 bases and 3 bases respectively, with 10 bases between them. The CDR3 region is CASSPGAHYGYTF. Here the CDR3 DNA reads TGTGCCAGCAGTCCGGGGGCTCACTATGGCTACACCTTC.

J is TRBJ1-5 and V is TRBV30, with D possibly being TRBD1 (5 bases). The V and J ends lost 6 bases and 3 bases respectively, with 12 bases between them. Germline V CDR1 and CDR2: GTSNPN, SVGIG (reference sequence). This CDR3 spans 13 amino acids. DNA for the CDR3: TGTGCCTGCAGCCGGGACTCCAATCAGCCCCAGCATTTT. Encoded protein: CACSRDSNQPQHF. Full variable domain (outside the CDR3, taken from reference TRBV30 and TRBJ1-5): SQTIHQWPATLVQPVGSPLSLECTVEGTSNPNLYWYRQAAGRGLQLLFYSVGIGQISSEVPQNLSASRPQDRQFILSSKKLLLSDSGFYLCACSRDSNQPQHFGDGTRLSIL.

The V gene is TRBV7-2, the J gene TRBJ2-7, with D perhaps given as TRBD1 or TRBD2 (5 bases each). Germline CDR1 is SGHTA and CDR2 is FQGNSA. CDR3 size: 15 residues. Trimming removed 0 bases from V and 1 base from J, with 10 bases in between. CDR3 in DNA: TGTGCCAGCAGCTTAGCGCCGGGGCAGTCCTACGAGCAGTACTTC. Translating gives CASSLAPGQSYEQYF.

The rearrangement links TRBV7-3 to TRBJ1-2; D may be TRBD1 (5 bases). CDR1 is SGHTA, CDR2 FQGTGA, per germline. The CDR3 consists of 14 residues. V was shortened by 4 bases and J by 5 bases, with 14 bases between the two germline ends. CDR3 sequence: CASSSAGGSYGYTF. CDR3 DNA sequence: TGTGCCAGCAGCTCGGCGGGGGGATCATATGGCTACACCTTC.

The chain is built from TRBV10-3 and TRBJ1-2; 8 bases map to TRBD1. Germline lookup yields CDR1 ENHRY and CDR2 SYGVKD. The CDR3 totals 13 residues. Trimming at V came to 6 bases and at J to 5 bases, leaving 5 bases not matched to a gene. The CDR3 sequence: CAISDRGFYGYTF. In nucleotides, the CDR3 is TGTGCCATCAGCGACAGGGGATTTTATGGCTACACCTTC.

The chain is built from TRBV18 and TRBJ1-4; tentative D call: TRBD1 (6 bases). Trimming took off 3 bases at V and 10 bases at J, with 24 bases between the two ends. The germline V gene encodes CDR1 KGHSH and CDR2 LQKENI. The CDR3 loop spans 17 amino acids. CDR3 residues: CASSPQGDTTAIVKLFF. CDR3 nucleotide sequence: TGTGCCAGCTCACCTCAAGGGGACACAACGGCTATTGTAAAACTGTTTTTT.

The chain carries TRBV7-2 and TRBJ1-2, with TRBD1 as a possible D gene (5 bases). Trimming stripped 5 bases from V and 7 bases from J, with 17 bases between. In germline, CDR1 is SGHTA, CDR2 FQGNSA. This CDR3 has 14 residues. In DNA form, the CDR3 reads TGTGCCAGCAGCCCGCCGGGGGTTGGTAGTGGCTACACCTTC. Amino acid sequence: CASSPPGVGSGYTF.

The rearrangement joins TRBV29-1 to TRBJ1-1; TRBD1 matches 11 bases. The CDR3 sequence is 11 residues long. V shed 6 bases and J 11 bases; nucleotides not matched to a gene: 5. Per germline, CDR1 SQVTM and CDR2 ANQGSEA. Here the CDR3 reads CSVGQGAIAFF. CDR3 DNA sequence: TGCAGCGTCGGACAGGGGGCAATCGCTTTCTTT.

CDR3 protein: CASSLPDRVRGYTF. In DNA form, the CDR3 reads TGTGCCAGCAGCCTCCCCGACAGGGTACGGGGCTACACCTTC. The chain has TRBV5-4 and TRBJ1-2; 7 nucleotides match TRBD1. The CDR3 runs 14 residues. Losses at the gene ends were 4 bases for V and 8 bases for J; bases not matched to a gene: 11. Germline V gene data show CDR1 as SGHNT and CDR2 as YYREEE (reference sequence). Full variable domain (missing parts from reference TRBV5-4 and TRBJ1-2): ETGVTQSPTHLIKTRGQQVTLRCSSQSGHNTVSWYQQALGQGPQFIFQYYREEENGRGNFPPRFSGLQFPNYSSELNVNALELDDSALYLCASSLPDRVRGYTFGSGTRLTVV.

The DNA for the CDR3 is TGTGCCAGCAGCTTCCCGATGGCACCCCTCCACTTT. This gives the protein CASSFPMAPLHF. This chain connects TRBV12-3 or TRBV12-4 to TRBJ1-6; D ambiguous. Trimming took off 6 bases at V and 11 bases at J, with 11 bases between the two ends. The CDR3 extends over 12 amino acids.

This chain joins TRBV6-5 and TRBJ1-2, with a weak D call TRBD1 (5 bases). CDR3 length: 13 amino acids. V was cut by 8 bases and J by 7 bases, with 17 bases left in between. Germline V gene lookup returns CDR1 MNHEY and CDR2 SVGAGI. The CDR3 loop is CASQYRDRRGYTF. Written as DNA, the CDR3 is TGTGCCAGCCAATACCGGGACCGTCGTGGCTACACCTTC.

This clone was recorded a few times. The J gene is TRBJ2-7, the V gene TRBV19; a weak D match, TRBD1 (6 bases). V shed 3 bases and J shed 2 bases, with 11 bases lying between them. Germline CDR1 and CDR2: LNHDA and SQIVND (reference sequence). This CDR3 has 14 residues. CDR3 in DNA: TGTGCCAGTAGTATCGCAGGGGCGGCCTACGAGCAGTACTTC. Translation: CASSIAGAAYEQYF. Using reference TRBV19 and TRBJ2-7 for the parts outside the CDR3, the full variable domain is DGGITQSPKYLFRKEGQNVTLSCEQNLNHDAMYWYRQDPGQGLRLIYYSQIVNDFQKGDIAEGYSVSREKKESFPLTVTSAQKNPTAFYLCASSIAGAAYEQYFGPGTRLTVT.

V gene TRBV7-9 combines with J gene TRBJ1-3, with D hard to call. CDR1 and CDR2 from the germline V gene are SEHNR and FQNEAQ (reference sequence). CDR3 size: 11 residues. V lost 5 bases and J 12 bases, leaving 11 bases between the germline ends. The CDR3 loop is CASSTRVDIYF. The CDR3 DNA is TGTGCCAGCAGCACTAGGGTCGACATATATTTT.

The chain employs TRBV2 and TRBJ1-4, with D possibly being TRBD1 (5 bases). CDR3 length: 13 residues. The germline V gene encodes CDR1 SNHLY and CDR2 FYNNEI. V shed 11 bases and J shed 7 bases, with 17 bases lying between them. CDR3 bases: TGTGCCTCCCGGACCAACGGGGGTGAAAAACTGTTTTTT. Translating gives CASRTNGGEKLFF.

In DNA, the CDR3 is TGTGCCAGCAGCGCCGGGACACTTGCCTACGAGCAGTACTTC. It codes for CASSAGTLAYEQYF. The chain employs TRBV11-1 and TRBJ2-7; D possibly corresponds to TRBD1 (6 bases). CDR3 size: 14 residues. V lost 5 bases and J lost 2, with 13 bases in between. Germline V gene lookup returns CDR1 SGHAT and CDR2 FQDESV (reference sequence).